This T cell receptor (beta chain) was sequenced for a study of cytomegalovirus exposure and HLA in healthy donors. Study overall: Assignment to the Caucasian-associated ancestry cluster applied to approximately 80% of the roughly 420 genotyped donors. Study outcomes and limitations: A list of approximately 160 TCR beta chains associated with cytomegalovirus was given. Researchers had no immune exposure information except CMV serostatus available. Analyzed later, most CMV-associated TCR beta chains appeared HLA-restricted.

V lost 6 bases, J lost 0 bases, and 15 bases lay in between. CDR1 is MGHDK, CDR2 SYGVNS, per germline. CDR3 length: 15 residues. The PCR contained 60 Vbeta and 13 Jbeta primers. Profiled with immunoSEQ multiplex PCR; TCRdb holds only in-frame clones, not every one. The repertoire has 90,000 to 120,000 clones, about 74% of them found once; the top ten carry 14%. With regard to this clone: Antigen unknown.

The sample taken for sequencing was PBMCs. The rearrangement links TRBV25-1 to TRBJ2-7; maybe TRBD2 (5 bases). The clonotype originates from a woman aged 40 to 50 in good health and CMV-seropositive. The CDR3 DNA sequence: TGTGCCAGCAGAGAAGGAGGTTCGAGCTCCTACGAGCAGTACTTC. This sequence encodes CASREGGSSSYEQYF.